This TCR beta chain was sequenced for a study of OX40 agonist ivuxolimab in advanced cancers. Sequenced by immunoSEQ multiplex PCR; TCRdb stores in-frame clones only, minus some. This table holds 90,000 or so clones, roughly 91% found once. V was pared by 1 base and J by 0 bases, with 10 bases between. The CDR3 is made up of 17 amino acids. The germline V gene encodes CDR1 MGHRA and CDR2 YSYEKL. The source is an adult with an advanced solid tumor such as melanoma, head and neck, liver or kidney cancer. Sequencing used CD4+ or CD8+ T cells sorted from blood, obtained in a trial of the OX40 agonist ivuxolimab. The chain employs TRBV4-1 and TRBJ1-6; D not resolved. CDR3 bases: TGCGCCAGCAGCCAAGCGGTATTCAGCTCCTATAATTCACCCCTCCACTTT. It specifies CASSQAVFSSYNSPLHF.